The entry below describes one T cell receptor (beta chain). The antigen remains unidentified. Per the germline V gene, CDR1 is PRHDT and CDR2 is FYEKMQ (reference sequence). The CDR3 extends over 14 amino acids. V trimming: 5 bases; J trimming: 4 bases; junction bases outside the gene matches: 5. The data are from a study of PD-1 blockade in classical Hodgkin lymphoma. Described time point: newly diagnosed, previously untreated cHL patient sample. Researchers used magnetic negative selection to pull out pure CD4+ T cells from thawed PBMCs. Comparison came from newly diagnosed, untreated classical Hodgkin lymphoma PBMCs. TCRdb's table, derived via immunoSEQ multiplex PCR, lists solely in-frame clones and lacks some. The table has about 24,000 clones, around 90% seen once; the top ten hold roughly 0.58%. Whole-study results and caveats: Possibly reflecting disease activity or prior therapy, repertoire differences have causes that remain undefined. Compared with healthy donors, newly diagnosed patients reportedly showed lower baseline TCR diversity.

This chain links TRBV13 with TRBJ2-1, with 7 bases lining up with TRBD1. The sample was CD4+ T cells from blood. This TCR was sampled from a human donor with classical Hodgkin lymphoma. The CDR3 coding sequence is TGTGCCAGCAGCCTAGACAGGGTATACAATGAGCAGTTCTTC. This gives the protein CASSLDRVYNEQFF.